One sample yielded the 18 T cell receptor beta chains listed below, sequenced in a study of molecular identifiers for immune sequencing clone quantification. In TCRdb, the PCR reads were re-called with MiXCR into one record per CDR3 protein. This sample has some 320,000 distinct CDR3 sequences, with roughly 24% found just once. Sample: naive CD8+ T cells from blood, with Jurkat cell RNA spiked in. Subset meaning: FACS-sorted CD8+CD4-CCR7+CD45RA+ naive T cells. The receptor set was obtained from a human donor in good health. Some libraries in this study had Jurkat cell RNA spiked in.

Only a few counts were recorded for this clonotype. CDR3: CASRAGYSNQPQHF. The CDR3 bases are TGTGCCAGCAGGGCGGGCTATAGCAATCAGCCCCAGCATTTT. The rearrangement joins TRBV12-3 or TRBV12-4 to TRBJ1-5; D gene ambiguous. This CDR3 is 14 amino acids long. Between the trimmed V and J ends, which lost 6 bases and 0 bases, there was a span of 9 bases.

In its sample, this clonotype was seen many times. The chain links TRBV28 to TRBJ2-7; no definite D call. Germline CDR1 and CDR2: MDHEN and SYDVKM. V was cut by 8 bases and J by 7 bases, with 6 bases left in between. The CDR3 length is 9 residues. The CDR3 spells CASGQEQYF. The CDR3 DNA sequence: TGTGCCAGCGGTCAGGAGCAGTACTTC.

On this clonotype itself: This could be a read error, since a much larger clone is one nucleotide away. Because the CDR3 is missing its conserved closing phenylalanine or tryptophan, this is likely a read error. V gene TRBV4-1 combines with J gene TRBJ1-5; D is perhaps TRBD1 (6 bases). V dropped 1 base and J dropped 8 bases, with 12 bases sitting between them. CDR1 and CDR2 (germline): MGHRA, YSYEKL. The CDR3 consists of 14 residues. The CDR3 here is CASSQVAGVEPQHL. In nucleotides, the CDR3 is TGCGCCAGCAGCCAAGTCGCAGGGGTTGAGCCCCAGCATCTT.

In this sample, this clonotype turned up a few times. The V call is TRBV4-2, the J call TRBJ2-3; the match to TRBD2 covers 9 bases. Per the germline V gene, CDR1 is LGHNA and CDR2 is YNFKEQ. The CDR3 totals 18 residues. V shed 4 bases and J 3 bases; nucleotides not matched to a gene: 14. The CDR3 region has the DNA TGTGCCAGCAGCCCCGGTGTTACGGGACTAGCCAGGACAGATACGCAGTATTTT. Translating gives CASSPGVTGLARTDTQYF.

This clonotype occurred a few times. The chain's CDR3 is CASGLVVGQEQYF. In DNA form, the CDR3 reads TGTGCTAGTGGTTTGGTGGTGGGGCAAGAGCAGTACTTC. The V and J genes are TRBV12-5 and TRBJ2-7; possible D gene TRBD1, 5 bases. V was clipped by 0 bases and J by 7 bases, with 10 bases between them. The germline gives CDR1 LGHNT, CDR2 FRNRAP. This CDR3 has 13 residues.

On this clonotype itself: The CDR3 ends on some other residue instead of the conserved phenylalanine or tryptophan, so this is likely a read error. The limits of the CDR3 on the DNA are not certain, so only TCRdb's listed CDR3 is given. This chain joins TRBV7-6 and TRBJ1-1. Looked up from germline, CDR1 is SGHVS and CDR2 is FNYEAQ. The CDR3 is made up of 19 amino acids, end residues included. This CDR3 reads CASSFIGGLETTGDPEAFY.

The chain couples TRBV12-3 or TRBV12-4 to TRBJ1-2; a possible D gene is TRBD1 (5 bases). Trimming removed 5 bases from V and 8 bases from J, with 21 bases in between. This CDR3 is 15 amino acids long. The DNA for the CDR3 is TGTGCCAGCAGTCTACCGGGACGCCCTCTGTACGGCTACACCTTC. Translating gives CASSLPGRPLYGYTF.

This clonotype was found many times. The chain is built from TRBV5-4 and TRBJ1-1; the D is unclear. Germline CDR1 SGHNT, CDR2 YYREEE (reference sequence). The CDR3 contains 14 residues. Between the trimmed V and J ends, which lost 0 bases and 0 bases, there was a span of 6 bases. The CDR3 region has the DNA TGTGCCAGCAGCTTGGACGGCATGAACACTGAAGCTTTCTTT. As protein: CASSLDGMNTEAFF.

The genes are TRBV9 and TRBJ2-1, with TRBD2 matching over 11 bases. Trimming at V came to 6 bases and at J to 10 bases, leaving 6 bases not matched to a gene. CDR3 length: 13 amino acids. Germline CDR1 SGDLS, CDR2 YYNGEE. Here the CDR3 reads CASTLRLAGEQFF. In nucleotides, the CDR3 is TGTGCCAGCACCTTACGACTAGCGGGAGAGCAGTTCTTC.

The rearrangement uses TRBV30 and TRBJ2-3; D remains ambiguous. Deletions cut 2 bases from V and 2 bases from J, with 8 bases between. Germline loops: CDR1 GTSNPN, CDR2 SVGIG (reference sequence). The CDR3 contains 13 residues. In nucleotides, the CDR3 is TGTGCCTGGAGTAAGTACGACACAGATACGCAGTATTTT. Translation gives CAWSKYDTDTQYF.

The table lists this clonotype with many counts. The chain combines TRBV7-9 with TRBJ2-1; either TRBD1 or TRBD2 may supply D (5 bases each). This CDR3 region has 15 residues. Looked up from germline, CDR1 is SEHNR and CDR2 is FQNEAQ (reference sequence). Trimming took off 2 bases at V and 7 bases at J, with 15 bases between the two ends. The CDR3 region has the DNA TGTGCCAGCAGCTTATCAGTAGGGACCTTTAATGAGCAGTTCTTC. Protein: CASSLSVGTFNEQFF.

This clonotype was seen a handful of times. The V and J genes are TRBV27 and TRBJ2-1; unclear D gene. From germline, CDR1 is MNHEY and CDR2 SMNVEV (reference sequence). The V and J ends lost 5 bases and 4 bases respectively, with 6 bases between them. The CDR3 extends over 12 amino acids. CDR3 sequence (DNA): TGTGCCAGCAGTACCTTATACAATGAGCAGTTCTTC. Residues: CASSTLYNEQFF.

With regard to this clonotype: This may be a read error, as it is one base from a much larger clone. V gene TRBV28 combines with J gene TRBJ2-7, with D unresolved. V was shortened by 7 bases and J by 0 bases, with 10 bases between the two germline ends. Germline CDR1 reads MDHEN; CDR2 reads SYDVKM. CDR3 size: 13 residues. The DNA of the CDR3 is TGTGCCAGCAACAACATGTACTCCTACGAGCAGTACTTC. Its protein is CASNNMYSYEQYF.

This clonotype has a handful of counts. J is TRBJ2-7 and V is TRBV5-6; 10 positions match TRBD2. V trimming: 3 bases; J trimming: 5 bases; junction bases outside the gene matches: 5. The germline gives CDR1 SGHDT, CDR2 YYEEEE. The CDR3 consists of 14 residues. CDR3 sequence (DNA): TGTGCCAGCAGCTCGGGACTAGCGACCAACGAGCAGTACTTC. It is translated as CASSSGLATNEQYF.

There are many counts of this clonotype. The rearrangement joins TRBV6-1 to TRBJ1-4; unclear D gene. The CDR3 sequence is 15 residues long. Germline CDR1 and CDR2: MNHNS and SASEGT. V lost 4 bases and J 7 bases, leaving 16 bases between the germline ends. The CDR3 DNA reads TGTGCCAGCAGTGGTTGGACGGACCTTGGTGAAAAACTGTTTTTT. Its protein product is CASSGWTDLGEKLFF.

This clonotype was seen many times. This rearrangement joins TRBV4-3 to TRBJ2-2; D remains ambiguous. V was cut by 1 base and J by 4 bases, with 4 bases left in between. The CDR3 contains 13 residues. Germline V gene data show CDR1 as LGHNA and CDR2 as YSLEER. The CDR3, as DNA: TGCGCCAGCAGCCAAGGCGCCACCGGGGAGCTGTTTTTT. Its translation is CASSQGATGELFF.

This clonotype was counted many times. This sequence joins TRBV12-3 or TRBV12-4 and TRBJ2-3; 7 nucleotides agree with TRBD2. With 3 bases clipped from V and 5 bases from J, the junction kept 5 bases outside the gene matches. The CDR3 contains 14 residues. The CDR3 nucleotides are TGTGCCAGCAGTTTTAGCGGGCCTGTAGATACGCAGTATTTT. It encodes CASSFSGPVDTQYF.

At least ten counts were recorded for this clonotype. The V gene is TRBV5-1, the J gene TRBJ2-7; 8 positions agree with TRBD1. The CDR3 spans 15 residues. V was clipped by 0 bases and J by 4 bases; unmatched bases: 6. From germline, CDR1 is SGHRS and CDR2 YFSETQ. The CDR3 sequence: CASSLGSGGGYEQYF. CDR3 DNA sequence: TGCGCCAGCAGCTTGGGATCAGGGGGCGGTTACGAGCAGTACTTC.